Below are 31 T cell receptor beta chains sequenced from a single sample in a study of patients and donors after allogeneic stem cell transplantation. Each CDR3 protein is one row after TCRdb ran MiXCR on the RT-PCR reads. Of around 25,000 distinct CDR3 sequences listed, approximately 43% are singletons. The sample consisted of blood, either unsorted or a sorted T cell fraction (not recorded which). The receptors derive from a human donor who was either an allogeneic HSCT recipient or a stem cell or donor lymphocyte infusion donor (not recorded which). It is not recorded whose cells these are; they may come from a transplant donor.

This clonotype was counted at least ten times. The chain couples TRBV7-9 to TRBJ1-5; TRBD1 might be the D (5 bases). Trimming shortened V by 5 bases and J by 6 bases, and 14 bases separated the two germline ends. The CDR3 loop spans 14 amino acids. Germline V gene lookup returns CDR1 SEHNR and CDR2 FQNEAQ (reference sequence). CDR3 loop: CASSGVGGTQPQHF. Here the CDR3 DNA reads TGTGCCAGCAGCGGCGTCGGGGGGACTCAGCCCCAGCATTTT.

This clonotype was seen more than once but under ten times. The CDR3 here is CASGLPLHF. In DNA form, the CDR3 reads TGTGCTAGTGGTCTACCCCTCCACTTT. The chain recombines TRBV12-5 with TRBJ1-6, with D unresolved. The CDR3 has 9 amino acids. Trimming shortened V by 5 bases and J by 12 bases, and 2 bases separated the two germline ends. Looked up from germline, CDR1 is LGHNT and CDR2 is FRNRAP. Full variable domain (remainder filled in from reference TRBV12-5 and TRBJ1-6): DARVTQTPRHKVTEMGQEVTMRCQPILGHNTVFWYRQTMMQGLELLAYFRNRAPLDDSGMPKDRFSAEMPDATLATLKIQPSEPRDSAVYFCASGLPLHFGNGTRLTVT.

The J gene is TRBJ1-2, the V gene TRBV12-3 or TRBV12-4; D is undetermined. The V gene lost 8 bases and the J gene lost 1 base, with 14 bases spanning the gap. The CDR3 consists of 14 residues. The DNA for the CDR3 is TGTGCCAGCGTCGAGGGAGTAAATAACTATGGCTACACCTTC. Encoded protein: CASVEGVNNYGYTF.

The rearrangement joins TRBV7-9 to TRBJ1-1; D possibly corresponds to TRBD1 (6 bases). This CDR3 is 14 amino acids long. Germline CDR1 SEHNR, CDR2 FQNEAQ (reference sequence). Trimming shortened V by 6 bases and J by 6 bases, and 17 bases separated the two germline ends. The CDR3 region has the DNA TGTGCCAGCAGTCCAGGGGCAGGAGGCGCTGAAGCTTTCTTT. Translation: CASSPGAGGAEAFF.

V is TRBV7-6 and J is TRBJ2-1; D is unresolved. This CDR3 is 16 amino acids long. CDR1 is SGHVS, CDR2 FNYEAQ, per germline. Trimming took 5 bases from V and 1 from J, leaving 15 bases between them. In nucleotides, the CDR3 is TGTGCCAGCAGCCCTCGGGTCAGGCCTTCCTACAATGAGCAGTTCTTC. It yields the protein CASSPRVRPSYNEQFF.

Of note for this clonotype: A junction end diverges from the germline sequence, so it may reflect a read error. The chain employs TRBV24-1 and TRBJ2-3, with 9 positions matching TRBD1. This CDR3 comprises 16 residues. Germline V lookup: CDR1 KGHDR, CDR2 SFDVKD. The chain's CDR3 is CATSGLGQGVTDTQYF. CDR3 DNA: TGTGCCACCAGTGGTTTGGGACAGGGTGTCACAGATACGCAGTATTTT.

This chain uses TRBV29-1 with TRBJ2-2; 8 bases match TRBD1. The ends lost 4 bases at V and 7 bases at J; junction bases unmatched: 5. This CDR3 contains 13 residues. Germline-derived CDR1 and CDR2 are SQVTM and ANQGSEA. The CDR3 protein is CSVGAGGHGELFF. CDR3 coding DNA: TGCAGCGTTGGGGCAGGGGGCCACGGGGAGCTGTTTTTT.

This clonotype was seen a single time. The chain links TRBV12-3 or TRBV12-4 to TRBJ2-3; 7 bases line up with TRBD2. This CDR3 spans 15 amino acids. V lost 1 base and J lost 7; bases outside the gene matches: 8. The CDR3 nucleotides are TGTGCCAGCAGTTTAGAAGGGAGGGGTAGCCATACGCAGTATTTT. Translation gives CASSLEGRGSHTQYF.

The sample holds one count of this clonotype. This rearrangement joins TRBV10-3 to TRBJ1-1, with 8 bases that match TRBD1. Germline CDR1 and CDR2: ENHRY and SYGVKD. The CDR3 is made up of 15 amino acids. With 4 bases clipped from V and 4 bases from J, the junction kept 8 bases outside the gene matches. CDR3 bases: TGTGCCATCAGTGGGTTGACAGGGGCGAGCACTGAAGCTTTCTTT. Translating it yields CAISGLTGASTEAFF.

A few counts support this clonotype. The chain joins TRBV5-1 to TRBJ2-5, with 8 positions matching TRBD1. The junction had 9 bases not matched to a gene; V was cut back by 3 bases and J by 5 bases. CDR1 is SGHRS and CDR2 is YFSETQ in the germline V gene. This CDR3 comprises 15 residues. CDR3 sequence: CASSSALDRVETQYF. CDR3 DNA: TGCGCCAGCAGCTCCGCCCTGGACAGGGTGGAGACCCAGTACTTC.

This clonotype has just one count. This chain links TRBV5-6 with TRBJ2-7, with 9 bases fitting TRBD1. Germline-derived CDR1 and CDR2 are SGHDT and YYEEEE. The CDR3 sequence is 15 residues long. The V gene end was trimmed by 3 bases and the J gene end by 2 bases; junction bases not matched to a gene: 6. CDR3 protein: CASSWGTGTAYEQYF. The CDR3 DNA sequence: TGTGCCAGCAGCTGGGGGACAGGGACCGCCTACGAGCAGTACTTC.

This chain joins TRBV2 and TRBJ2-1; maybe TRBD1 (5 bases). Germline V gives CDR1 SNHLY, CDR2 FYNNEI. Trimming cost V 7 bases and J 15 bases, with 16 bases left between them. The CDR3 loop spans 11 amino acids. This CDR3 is CASNRGSVRFF. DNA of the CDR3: TGTGCCAGCAATAGGGGCAGCGTTCGGTTCTTC.

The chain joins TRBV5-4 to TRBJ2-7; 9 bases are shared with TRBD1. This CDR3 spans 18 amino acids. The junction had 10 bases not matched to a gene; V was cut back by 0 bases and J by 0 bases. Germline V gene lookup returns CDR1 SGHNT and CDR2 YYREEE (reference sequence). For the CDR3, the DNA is TGTGCCAGCAGCTTGGGAGGACAGGGGTCCCTCCCCTCCTACGAGCAGTACTTC. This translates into CASSLGGQGSLPSYEQYF.

The CDR3 region has the DNA TGTGCCAGCAGCTTGGAGCCCCGCCATCAGTTCTTC. This sequence encodes CASSLEPRHQFF. The J gene is TRBJ2-1, the V gene TRBV5-4; no firm D call. From germline, CDR1 is SGHNT and CDR2 YYREEE (reference sequence). V lost 0 bases, J lost 13 bases, and 11 bases lay in between. There are 12 residues in the CDR3.

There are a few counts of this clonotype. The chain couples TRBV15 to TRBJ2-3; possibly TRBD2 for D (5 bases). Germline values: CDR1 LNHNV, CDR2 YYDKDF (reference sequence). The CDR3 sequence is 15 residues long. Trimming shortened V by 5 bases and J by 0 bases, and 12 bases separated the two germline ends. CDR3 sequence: CATSGLGISTDTQYF. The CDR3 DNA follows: TGTGCCACCAGCGGACTGGGGATTAGCACAGATACGCAGTATTTT.

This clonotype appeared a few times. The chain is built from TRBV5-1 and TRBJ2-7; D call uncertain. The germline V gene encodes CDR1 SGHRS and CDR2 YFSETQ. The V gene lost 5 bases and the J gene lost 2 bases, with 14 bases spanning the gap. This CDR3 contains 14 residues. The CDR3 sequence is CASSFLPGTYEQYF. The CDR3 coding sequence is TGCGCCAGCAGTTTTTTGCCGGGTACCTACGAGCAGTACTTC.

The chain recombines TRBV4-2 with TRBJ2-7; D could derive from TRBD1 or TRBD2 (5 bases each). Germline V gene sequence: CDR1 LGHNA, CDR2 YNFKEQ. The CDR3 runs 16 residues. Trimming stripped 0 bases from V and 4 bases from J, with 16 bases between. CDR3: CASSQEAQGGGYEQYF. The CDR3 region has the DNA TGTGCCAGCAGCCAAGAAGCCCAGGGTGGAGGTTACGAGCAGTACTTC.

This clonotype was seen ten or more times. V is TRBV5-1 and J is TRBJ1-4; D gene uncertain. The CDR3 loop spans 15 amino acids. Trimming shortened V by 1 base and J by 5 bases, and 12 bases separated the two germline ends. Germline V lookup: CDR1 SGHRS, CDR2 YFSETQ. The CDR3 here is CASSLSSLRNEKLFF. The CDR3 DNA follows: TGCGCCAGCAGCTTGTCCAGCCTTCGCAATGAAAAACTGTTTTTT.

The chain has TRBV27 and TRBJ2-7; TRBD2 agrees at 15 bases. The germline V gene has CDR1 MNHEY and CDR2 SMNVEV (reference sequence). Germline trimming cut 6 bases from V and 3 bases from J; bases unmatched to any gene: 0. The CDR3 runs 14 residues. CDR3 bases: TGTGCCAGCAGGGGACTAGCGGGAGGCTACGAGCAGTACTTC. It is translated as CASRGLAGGYEQYF.

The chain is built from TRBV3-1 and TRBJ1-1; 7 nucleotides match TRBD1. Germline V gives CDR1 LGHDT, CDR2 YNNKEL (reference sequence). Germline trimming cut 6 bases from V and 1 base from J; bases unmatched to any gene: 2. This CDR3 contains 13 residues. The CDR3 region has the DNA TGTGCCAGCAGAAGGGGGCCGAACACTGAAGCTTTCTTT. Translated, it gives CASRRGPNTEAFF.

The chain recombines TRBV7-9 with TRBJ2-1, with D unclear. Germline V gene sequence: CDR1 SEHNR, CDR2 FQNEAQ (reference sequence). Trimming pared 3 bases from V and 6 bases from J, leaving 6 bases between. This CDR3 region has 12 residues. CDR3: CASSFMSNEQFF. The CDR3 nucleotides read TGTGCCAGCAGCTTCATGAGCAATGAGCAGTTCTTC.

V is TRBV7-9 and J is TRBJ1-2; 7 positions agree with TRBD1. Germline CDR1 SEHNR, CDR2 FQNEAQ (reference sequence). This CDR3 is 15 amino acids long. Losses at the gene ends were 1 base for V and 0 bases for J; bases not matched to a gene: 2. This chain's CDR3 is CASSLGQGANYGYTF. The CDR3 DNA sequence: TGTGCCAGCAGCTTAGGACAGGGAGCTAACTATGGCTACACCTTC.

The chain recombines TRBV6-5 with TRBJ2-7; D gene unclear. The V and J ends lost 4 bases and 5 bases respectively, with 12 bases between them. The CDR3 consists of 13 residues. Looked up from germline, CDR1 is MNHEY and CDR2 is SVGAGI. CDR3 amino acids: CASSSSVGNEQYF. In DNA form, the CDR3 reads TGTGCCAGCAGTTCCTCGGTGGGCAACGAGCAGTACTTC.

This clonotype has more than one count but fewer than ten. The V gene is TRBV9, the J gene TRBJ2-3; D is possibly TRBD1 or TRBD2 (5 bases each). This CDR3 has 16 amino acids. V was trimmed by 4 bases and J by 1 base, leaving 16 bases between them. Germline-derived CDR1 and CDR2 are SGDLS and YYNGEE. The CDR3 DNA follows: TGTGCCAGCAGCTCGCCCCTATTGGGACGCACAGATACGCAGTATTTT. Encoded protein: CASSSPLLGRTDTQYF.

CDR3 amino acids: CASSLRTSGSEEQFF. Here the CDR3 DNA reads TGTGCCAGCAGCCTACGGACTAGCGGGAGCGAGGAGCAGTTCTTC. This rearrangement joins TRBV3-1 to TRBJ2-1; 13 positions agree with TRBD2. The CDR3 contains 15 residues. Per germline, CDR1 LGHDT and CDR2 YNNKEL (reference sequence). V shed 4 bases, J shed 10 bases, and the junction held 7 bases outside the gene matches.

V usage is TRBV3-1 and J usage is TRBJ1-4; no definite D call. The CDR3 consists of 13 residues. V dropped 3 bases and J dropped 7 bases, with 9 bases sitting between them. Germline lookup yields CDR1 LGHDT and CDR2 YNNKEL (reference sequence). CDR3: CASSQLIGEKLFF. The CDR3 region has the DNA TGTGCCAGCAGCCAGCTGATAGGTGAAAAACTGTTTTTT.

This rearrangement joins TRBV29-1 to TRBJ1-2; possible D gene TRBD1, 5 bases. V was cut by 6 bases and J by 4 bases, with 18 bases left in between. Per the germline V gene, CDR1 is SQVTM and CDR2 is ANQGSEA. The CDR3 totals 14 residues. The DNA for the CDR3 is TGCAGCGTCTTCGGACGTCCCGGGGCCTATGGCTACACCTTC. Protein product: CSVFGRPGAYGYTF.

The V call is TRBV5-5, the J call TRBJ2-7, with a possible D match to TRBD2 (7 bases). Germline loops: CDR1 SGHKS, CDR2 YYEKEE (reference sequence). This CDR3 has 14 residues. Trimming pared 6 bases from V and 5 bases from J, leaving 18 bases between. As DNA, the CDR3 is TGTGCCAGCACCTCGAGGGGGGGGATCCACGAGCAGTACTTC. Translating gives CASTSRGGIHEQYF.

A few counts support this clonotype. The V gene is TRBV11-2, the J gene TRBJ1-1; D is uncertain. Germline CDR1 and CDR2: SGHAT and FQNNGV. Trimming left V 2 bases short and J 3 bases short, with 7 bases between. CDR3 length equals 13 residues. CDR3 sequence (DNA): TGTGCCAGCAGCTTATTAGGCGACACTGAAGCTTTCTTT. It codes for CASSLLGDTEAFF.

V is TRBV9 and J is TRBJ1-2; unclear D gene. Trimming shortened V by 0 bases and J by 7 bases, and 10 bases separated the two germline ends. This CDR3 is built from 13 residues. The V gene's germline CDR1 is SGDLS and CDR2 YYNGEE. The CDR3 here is CASSVAGLGGYTF. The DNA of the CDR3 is TGTGCCAGCAGCGTAGCGGGGTTGGGTGGCTACACCTTC.

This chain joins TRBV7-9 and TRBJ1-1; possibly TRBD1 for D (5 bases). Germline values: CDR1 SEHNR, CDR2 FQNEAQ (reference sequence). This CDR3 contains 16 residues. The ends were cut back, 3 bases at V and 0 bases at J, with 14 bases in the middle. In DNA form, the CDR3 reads TGTGCCAGCAGCTTCAGGGTAACCGCGATGAACACTGAAGCTTTCTTT. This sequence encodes CASSFRVTAMNTEAFF.